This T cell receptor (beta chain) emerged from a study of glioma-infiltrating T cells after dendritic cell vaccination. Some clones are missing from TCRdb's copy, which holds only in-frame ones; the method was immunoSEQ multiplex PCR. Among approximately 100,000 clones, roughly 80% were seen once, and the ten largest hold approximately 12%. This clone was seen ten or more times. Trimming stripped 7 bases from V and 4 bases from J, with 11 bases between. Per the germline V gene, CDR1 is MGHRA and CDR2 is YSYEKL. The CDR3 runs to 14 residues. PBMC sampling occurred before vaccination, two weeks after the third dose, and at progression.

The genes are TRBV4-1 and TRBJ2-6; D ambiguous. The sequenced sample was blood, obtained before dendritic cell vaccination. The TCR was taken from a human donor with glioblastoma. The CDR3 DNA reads TGCGCCAGCACCCCGACTGGAGGGGCCAACGTCCTGACTTTC. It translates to CASTPTGGANVLTF.